The sequence of this TCR beta chain was determined in a study of T cells in Graves' hyperthyroidism and ophthalmopathy. The CDR3 covers 16 residues. With 5 bases clipped from V and 9 bases from J, the junction kept 10 bases outside the gene matches. Germline V CDR1 and CDR2: MNHNS, SASEGT. RNA transcripts yielded amplified TCR beta CDR3 regions. HTBI primers were employed in a first-round RT-PCR of the TCR CDR3. TCRdb fed the multiplex PCR reads into MiXCR, producing one record per CDR3 protein. The sample has some 350,000 distinct CDR3 sequences, about 16% seen once; the top ten hold 15% to 20%. Study-wide results and limits: Ophthalmopathy onset followed model prediction by a median roughly 6 months. In the blood, most expanded thyroid clonotypes above 0.001 appeared as well.

Diagnosing involved the use of clinical symptoms, serum thyroxine and TRAb, thyroid ultrasound and orbital computed tomography. This clonotype was counted a few times. Its specificity is unknown. The V and J genes are TRBV6-1 and TRBJ2-1; TRBD2 matches at 13 bases. Sequencing was carried out using blood. This sequence was found in a woman aged 60 to 75 with Graves' ophthalmopathy. CDR3 region: CASSLLRTSGRGEQFF. The DNA for the CDR3 is TGTGCCAGCAGTTTACTTCGGACTAGCGGGAGAGGTGAGCAGTTCTTC.